Reported below is one T cell receptor beta chain. This specimen belongs to a study of blood T cell repertoires in COVID-19. Study-level background: Both acute and convalescent COVID-19 samples were obtained from the United States, Italy and Spain.

TCRdb keeps only in-frame clones here, not all; method: immunoSEQ multiplex PCR. The data contain some 140,000 clones, 79% of them seen just once; the ten biggest clones take up about 3.6%. Sequences were obtained from peripheral blood. This TCR was sampled from a man aged 60 to 69 with acute or convalescent COVID-19.

The CDR3 region is CASSLQQGGGYTF. CDR3 nucleotide sequence: TGTGCCAGCAGTTTACAACAGGGCGGAGGCTACACCTTC. This chain joins TRBV6-2 or TRBV6-3 and TRBJ1-2; D is possibly TRBD1 (6 bases). The CDR3 length is 13 residues. The germline gives CDR1 MNHEY, CDR2 SVGEGT. V was trimmed by 4 bases and J by 8 bases, leaving 14 bases between them.